This is a list of T cell receptor beta chains from one sample in a study of blood T cell repertoires in COVID-19. Assay: immunoSEQ multiplex PCR; the TCRdb copy retains only in-frame clones and omits some. In the table there are more than 70,000 clones, 82% of which are singletons. Sequencing was carried out using peripheral blood. These receptors originate from a human donor in a cohort sampled during active COVID-19. Both conserved end residues are part of each CDR3. The D gene is left open where the match is weak. Clone size appears in some rows only: once, few, many, or a class for an expanded clone.

v_call,cdr3_length,clone_size,d_call,j_call,cdr3_nt,cdr3_aa
TRBV5-1,16,-,-,TRBJ2-6,TGCGCCAGCAGCCTCAACTATCGCTCTGGGGCCAACGTCCTGACTTTC,CASSLNYRSGANVLTF
TRBV29-1,13,few,TRBD1,TRBJ1-5,TGCAGCGTTCGCACAGGGGGCTGTCAGCCCCAGCATTTT,CSVRTGGCQPQHF
TRBV28,15,-,TRBD1,TRBJ2-7,TGTGCCAGCAGGCCAGGACAGGTCGTCTCCTACGAGCAGTACTTC,CASRPGQVVSYEQYF
TRBV7-6,16,-,-,TRBJ2-1,TGTGCCAGCAGCTTAGTAGGGTCAGGGGACTACAATGAGCAGTTCTTC,CASSLVGSGDYNEQFF
TRBV18,17,few,TRBD1,TRBJ2-2,TGTGCCAGCTCACCATATCTCGACAGGGATGACACCGGGGAGCTGTTTTTT,CASSPYLDRDDTGELFF
TRBV9,13,-,TRBD1,TRBJ1-2,TGTGCCAGCAGCGTGGGGACAGTTGGTGGCTACACCTTC,CASSVGTVGGYTF
TRBV7-8,16,-,TRBD1,TRBJ1-2,TGTGCCAGCAGCTATGCAGGGACAGGGTATGACTATGGCTACACCTTC,CASSYAGTGYDYGYTF
TRBV6-5,14,-,-,TRBJ1-4,TGTGCCAGCAGTTATCGTCCAACTAATGAAAAACTGTTTTTT,CASSYRPTNEKLFF
TRBV7-9,13,-,TRBD1,TRBJ1-1,TGTGCCAGCAGGGGGACAGGCAGTACTGAAGCTTTCTTT,CASRGTGSTEAFF
TRBV5-8,13,-,TRBD1,TRBJ1-2,TGTGCCAGCAGCCGGACAGGAAATCGGGGCTACACCTTC,CASSRTGNRGYTF
TRBV5-1,15,-,-,TRBJ1-2,TGCGCCAGCAGCTTGGGATCCTCCTACCCCTATGGCTACACCTTC,CASSLGSSYPYGYTF
TRBV4-2,17,few,TRBD1,TRBJ2-7,TGTGCCAGCAGCCAAGTTGTTGGACAGGGGGACTCCTACGAGCAGTACTTC,CASSQVVGQGDSYEQYF
TRBV2,16,-,TRBD1,TRBJ1-2,TGTGCCAGCAGTACCAGACAGGGGTTGGTATCGAGAGGCTACACCTTC,CASSTRQGLVSRGYTF
TRBV12-3/TRBV12-4,13,-,-,TRBJ1-2,TGTGCCAGCAGTTTTGAATCAATCAGGGGCTACACCTTC,CASSFESIRGYTF
TRBV2,17,-,-,TRBJ1-3,TGTGCCAGCAGTAGCAGACAGAATTACTACTCTGGAAACACCATATATTTT,CASSSRQNYYSGNTIYF
TRBV2,15,-,-,TRBJ2-3,TGTGCCAGCGGATGGTCCGGGGGACCGGGAGATACGCAGTATTTT,CASGWSGGPGDTQYF
TRBV3-1/TRBV3-2,13,-,-,TRBJ1-1,TGTGCCAGCAGCCAGCGCCCGAACACTGAAGCTTTCTTT,CASSQRPNTEAFF
TRBV24-1,15,once,TRBD1,TRBJ2-5,TGTGCCACCAGTGATTTAACAGGGGGCCGGGAGACCCAGTACTTC,CATSDLTGGRETQYF
TRBV2,13,-,-,TRBJ2-2,TGTGCCAGCAGCCCCAGGGAAGCCGGGGAGCTGTTTTTT,CASSPREAGELFF
TRBV7-3,13,-,TRBD1,TRBJ1-1,TGTGCCAGCAGCTCGGACAGGGGTACTGAAGCTTTCTTT,CASSSDRGTEAFF
TRBV5-6,14,-,TRBD1,TRBJ2-7,TGTGCCAGCAGCCTGCCGACAGGGTCCTACGAGCAGTACTTC,CASSLPTGSYEQYF
TRBV6-6,15,-,-,TRBJ1-5,TGTGCCAGCAGTTACAACGGGTTCGGCAATCAGCCCCAGCATTTT,CASSYNGFGNQPQHF
TRBV5-4,14,-,-,TRBJ2-2,TGTGCCAGCAGCAGGGAGACAGGAACCGGGGAGCTGTTTTTT,CASSRETGTGELFF
TRBV9,12,-,-,TRBJ1-2,TGTGCCAGCAGCGAAAACAGAGATGGCTACACCTTC,CASSENRDGYTF
TRBV15,16,once,TRBD1,TRBJ1-2,TGTGCCACCAGCAGCCTCGGACAGGGTCAATTCTATGGCTACACCTTC,CATSSLGQGQFYGYTF